Below are 19 T cell receptor beta chains sequenced from a single sample in a study of blood T cell repertoires in COVID-19. Only in-frame clones appear in the TCRdb table, and some are missing; sequencing was by immunoSEQ multiplex PCR. Of tens of thousands of clones listed, 76% were seen once; the top ten hold around 6.4%. Sequenced material: peripheral blood. These receptors all come from a woman aged 45-65 years with active or convalescent COVID-19.

The CDR3 is CASSGTSGLSSYNEQFF. Written as DNA, the CDR3 is TGTGCCAGTAGTGGAACTAGCGGGCTTAGCTCCTACAATGAGCAGTTCTTC. The genes are TRBV19 and TRBJ2-1, with 9 bases matching TRBD2. The CDR3 sequence is 17 residues long. V lost 5 bases to trimming and J lost 0 bases; unmatched junction nucleotides: 8. The germline V gene has CDR1 LNHDA and CDR2 SQIVND (reference sequence).

The chain carries TRBV4-3 and TRBJ2-7, with TRBD2 as a possible D gene (5 bases). The CDR3 length is 15 residues. In germline, CDR1 is LGHNA, CDR2 YSLEER. The ends were cut back, 0 bases at V and 2 bases at J, with 11 bases in the middle. The chain's CDR3 is CASSQDFQRPYEQYF. CDR3 coding DNA: TGCGCCAGCAGCCAAGACTTCCAGCGGCCCTACGAGCAGTACTTC.

The J gene is TRBJ2-7, the V gene TRBV7-8, with D possibly matching TRBD1 (6 bases). The V end was cut by 1 base, the J end by 3 bases, with 13 bases between. CDR1 is SGHVS, CDR2 FQNEAQ, per germline. This CDR3 has 15 amino acids. CDR3 in amino acids: CASSLGPGQLYEQYF. For the CDR3, the DNA is TGTGCCAGCAGCTTAGGCCCGGGACAACTCTACGAGCAGTACTTC.

The rearrangement joins TRBV15 to TRBJ2-1; D might be TRBD2 (6 bases). The germline gives CDR1 LNHNV, CDR2 YYDKDF (reference sequence). CDR3 length: 19 residues. The V gene lost 0 bases and the J gene lost 0 bases, with 18 bases spanning the gap. The CDR3 bases are TGTGCCACCAGCAGAGATGCCCGAGGGGTAGCGGTCTCCTACAATGAGCAGTTCTTC. Amino acid sequence: CATSRDARGVAVSYNEQFF.

The chain links TRBV7-2 to TRBJ2-2; 12 nucleotides align to TRBD2. This CDR3 comprises 16 residues. Germline assignment: CDR1 SGHTA and CDR2 FQGNSA. Trimming cost V 2 bases and J 8 bases; bases outside gene matches: 6. DNA for the CDR3: TGTGCCAGCAGCTTAAGACTAGCGGGAGAAAAGGGGGAGCTGTTTTTT. Translated: CASSLRLAGEKGELFF.

This sequence joins TRBV24-1 and TRBJ2-1; possible D gene TRBD1, 5 bases. V dropped 3 bases and J dropped 0 bases, with 8 bases sitting between them. CDR1 is KGHDR and CDR2 is SFDVKD in the germline V gene. The CDR3 totals 15 residues. The CDR3, as DNA: TGTGCCACCAGTGATATCGACAGCTCCTACAATGAGCAGTTCTTC. Protein sequence: CATSDIDSSYNEQFF.

The V gene is TRBV19, the J gene TRBJ2-7; weak D call: TRBD2 (6 bases). CDR1 LNHDA and CDR2 SQIVND come from the germline V gene (reference sequence). This CDR3 comprises 14 residues. V was trimmed by 5 bases and J by 3 bases, leaving 14 bases between them. The CDR3 spells CASSQGQGGYEQYF. The CDR3 DNA is TGTGCCAGTAGTCAAGGGCAGGGAGGCTACGAGCAGTACTTC. The full variable domain, rest sourced from reference TRBV19 and TRBJ2-7, is DGGITQSPKYLFRKEGQNVTLSCEQNLNHDAMYWYRQDPGQGLRLIYYSQIVNDFQKGDIAEGYSVSREKKESFPLTVTSAQKNPTAFYLCASSQGQGGYEQYFGPGTRLTVT.

The chain combines TRBV7-2 with TRBJ1-1; 7 bases fit TRBD1. The CDR3 has 17 amino acids. With 5 bases clipped from V and 3 bases from J, the junction kept 15 bases outside the gene matches. Germline CDR1 reads SGHTA; CDR2 reads FQGNSA. The DNA for the CDR3 is TGTGCCAGCAGCCCAACTACAGGGGTCCACCAGTACACTGAAGCTTTCTTT. As protein: CASSPTTGVHQYTEAFF.

This clone was observed a few times. The chain uses TRBV5-5 and TRBJ1-1; TRBD1 is a possible D gene (5 bases). CDR1 is SGHKS and CDR2 is YYEKEE in the germline V gene (reference sequence). Trimming removed 3 bases from V and 4 bases from J, with 10 bases in between. The CDR3 has 13 residues. CDR3 residues: CASSSGGSTEAFF. The CDR3, as DNA: TGTGCCAGCAGCTCCGGGGGTTCCACTGAAGCTTTCTTT. The variable domain in full, completed from reference TRBV5-5 and TRBJ1-1, reads DAGVTQSPTHLIKTRGQQVTLRCSPISGHKSVSWYQQVLGQGPQFIFQYYEKEERGRGNFPDRFSARQFPNYSSELNVNALLLGDSALYLCASSSGGSTEAFFGQGTRLTVV.

V usage is TRBV7-2 and J usage is TRBJ2-7; a possible D gene is TRBD2 (5 bases). The length of the CDR3 is 15 residues. CDR1 is SGHTA and CDR2 is FQGNSA in the germline V gene. The V end was cut by 5 bases, the J end by 9 bases, with 23 bases between. CDR3 DNA: TGTGCCAGCAGCCCCGCGGGTACTACCACTACGACGCAGTACTTC. This sequence encodes CASSPAGTTTTTQYF.

This clone was detected once. V usage is TRBV21-1 and J usage is TRBJ2-2; TRBD2 is taken as the D call from the table, unchecked against the DNA. TRBV21-1 is deemed a pseudogene. There are 17 residues in the CDR3. The CDR3 DNA follows: TGTGCCAGCGCCGGGAGGGTAGGTCTAGCGGCCACCGGGGAGCTGTTTTTT. Amino acid sequence: CASAGRVGLAATGELFF.

The chain links TRBV5-1 to TRBJ1-3; TRBD1 might be the D (6 bases). CDR3 length: 16 residues. CDR1 is SGHRS and CDR2 is YFSETQ in the germline V gene. V lost 2 bases to trimming and J lost 1 base, with 13 bases between them. CDR3 DNA: TGCGCCAGCAGCTTCCTCCCACAGGGTTCTGGAAACACCATATATTTT. Protein product: CASSFLPQGSGNTIYF.

This clone was observed a handful of times. This chain uses TRBV6-5 with TRBJ2-7; perhaps TRBD1 as D (5 bases). There are 16 residues in the CDR3. Per the germline V gene, CDR1 is MNHEY and CDR2 is SVGAGI. The V end was cut by 2 bases, the J end by 0 bases, with 14 bases between. The CDR3 loop reads CASSYRPGQPSYEQYF. In nucleotides, the CDR3 is TGTGCCAGCAGTTACCGACCTGGACAACCCTCCTACGAGCAGTACTTC.

This clone was found a few times. V gene TRBV28 combines with J gene TRBJ1-5; D gene unclear. CDR1 and CDR2 (germline): MDHEN, SYDVKM. Trimming shortened V by 2 bases and J by 5 bases, and 16 bases separated the two germline ends. This CDR3 comprises 16 residues. CDR3 in amino acids: CASSLPAEGGHQPQHF. The DNA of the CDR3 is TGTGCCAGCAGTTTACCCGCCGAGGGCGGTCATCAGCCCCAGCATTTT.

The rearrangement uses TRBV18 and TRBJ1-2, with 7 bases aligning to TRBD1. Germline lookup yields CDR1 KGHSH and CDR2 LQKENI. CDR3 length equals 14 residues. V lost 3 bases to trimming and J lost 0 bases; unmatched junction nucleotides: 1. CDR3 DNA sequence: TGTGCCAGCTCACCCGGGACAGCTAACTATGGCTACACCTTC. Its protein product is CASSPGTANYGYTF. Filled out from reference TRBV18 and TRBJ1-2, the complete variable domain reads NAGVMQNPRHLVRRRGQEARLRCSPMKGHSHVYWYRQLPEEGLKFMVYLQKENIIDESGMPKERFSAEFPKEGPSILRIQQVVRGDSAAYFCASSPGTANYGYTFGSGTRLTVV.

The gene calls are TRBV6-6 and TRBJ1-2; a possible D gene is TRBD1 (5 bases). Deletions cut 7 bases from V and 8 bases from J, with 14 bases between. This CDR3 comprises 12 residues. CDR1 MNHNY and CDR2 SVGAGI come from the germline V gene (reference sequence). The CDR3: CASMGEGSGYTF. The CDR3 DNA sequence: TGTGCCAGCATGGGGGAGGGGTCCGGCTACACCTTC.

A few counts support this clone. The rearrangement joins TRBV7-8 to TRBJ2-3, with 9 bases matching TRBD2. The germline V gene has CDR1 SGHVS and CDR2 FQNEAQ. Trimming at V came to 5 bases and at J to 2 bases, leaving 5 bases not matched to a gene. CDR3 size: 15 residues. CDR3 loop: CASSRGRAFTDTQYF. The CDR3 region has the DNA TGTGCCAGCAGCCGCGGGAGGGCCTTCACAGATACGCAGTATTTT.

V is TRBV2 and J is TRBJ2-7, with 10 bases that match TRBD2. Germline V gene lookup returns CDR1 SNHLY and CDR2 FYNNEI. The length of the CDR3 is 14 residues. With V trimmed by 9 bases and J by 6 bases, 11 bases remained unmatched. The CDR3 is CASLAGEGSSEQYF. As DNA, the CDR3 is TGTGCCAGTCTAGCGGGAGAGGGCAGCTCCGAGCAGTACTTC.

The V gene is TRBV19, the J gene TRBJ1-2; D is unclear. This CDR3 contains 13 residues. Germline loops: CDR1 LNHDA, CDR2 SQIVND (reference sequence). Trimming removed 5 bases at V and 5 bases at J, with 12 bases between. In DNA, the CDR3 is TGTGCCAGTAGTCCCCGACGGAGTTATGGCTACACCTTC. Amino acid sequence: CASSPRRSYGYTF.